Here is one T cell receptor (beta chain) with its context. The data were taken from a study of shared clonotypes between healthy human individuals. The CDR3 totals 16 residues. Trimming removed 0 bases from V and 0 bases from J, with 9 bases in between. Germline V gene data show CDR1 as SGHDT and CDR2 as YYEEEE. Splitting of CD4+ cells produced CD45RA+ naive and CD45RA-negative memory subsets. Across several immunoSEQ plates, the genomic DNA of each subset was split evenly. The protocol was immunoSEQ multiplex PCR, while the TCRdb copy is restricted to in-frame clones and leaves out a portion. The sample lists around 1,100,000 clones; approximately 80% were seen once.

The V call is TRBV5-6, the J call TRBJ2-2; D could derive from TRBD1 or TRBD2 (5 bases each). The sequence was collected from a man younger than 30 in good health. Some clones in this sample may be carry-over from other donors' samples. The material sequenced was memory CD4+ T cells from PBMCs. Subset indicated: CD45RA-negative fraction. CDR3 sequence: CASSLDLGANTGELFF. For the CDR3, the DNA is TGTGCCAGCAGCTTGGATTTGGGGGCGAACACCGGGGAGCTGTTTTTT.